Reported below is one T cell receptor beta chain. The antigen is undetermined. The data originate from a study of siplizumab effects on memory and regulatory T cells. The study, taken as a whole, reports: Naive or memory phenotype was unassignable for roughly 80-96% of proliferating CD4+ or CD8+ clones.

J was trimmed by 9 bases and V by 3 bases; bases with no gene match: 26. Germline-derived CDR1 and CDR2 are SQVTM and ANQGSEA. This CDR3 comprises 19 residues. Repertoires were generated with immunoSEQ multiplex PCR, while TCRdb's copy carries only in-frame clones and drops some. The repertoire has about 72,000 clones, about 90% of them found once; the top ten carry roughly 30%. The chain recombines TRBV29-1 with TRBJ2-1, with TRBD1 matching over 7 bases. The sequenced sample consisted of CD8+ T cells sorted from blood. This clonotype was obtained from a human donor in good health. The CDR3 DNA is TGCAGCGTTGAGTCTGACATCCCCATGGGGACAGTCAAGTTGGGTGAGCAGTTCTTC. Protein product: CSVESDIPMGTVKLGEQFF.